The TCR beta chain under discussion was sequenced for a study of cytomegalovirus exposure and HLA in healthy donors. Study-wide points: Reported performance of the classifier showed diagnosis of cytomegalovirus status with high specificity and sensitivity.

Profiled with immunoSEQ multiplex PCR; TCRdb holds only in-frame clones, not every one. This sample has hundreds of thousands of clones; 90% occur once, and the top ten carry approximately 3.1%. With regard to this clone: The antigen remains unidentified.

Trimming shortened V by 7 bases and J by 6 bases, and 16 bases separated the two germline ends. The CDR3 consists of 14 residues. CDR1 is MNHNY, CDR2 SVGAGI, per germline (reference sequence). The sample comprised PBMCs. The chain has TRBV6-6 and TRBJ2-1, with D perhaps TRBD2 (5 bases). The receptor was isolated from a woman aged 25 to 39 in good health and CMV-seronegative. The CDR3 spells CASTPLGGGNEQFF. The CDR3 DNA is TGTGCCAGCACCCCCCTGGGCGGAGGCAATGAGCAGTTCTTC.